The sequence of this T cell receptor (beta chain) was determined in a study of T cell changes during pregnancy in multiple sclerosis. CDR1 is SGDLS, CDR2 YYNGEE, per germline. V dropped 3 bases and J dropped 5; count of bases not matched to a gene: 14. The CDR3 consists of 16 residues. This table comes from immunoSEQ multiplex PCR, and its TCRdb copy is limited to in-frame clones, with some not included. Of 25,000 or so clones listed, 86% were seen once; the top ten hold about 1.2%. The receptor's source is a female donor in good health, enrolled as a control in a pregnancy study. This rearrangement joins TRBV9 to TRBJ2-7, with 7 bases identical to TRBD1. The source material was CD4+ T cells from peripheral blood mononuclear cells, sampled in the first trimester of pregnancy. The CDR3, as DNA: TGTGCCAGCAGCGCTCAAGAGGGACAGTTCGGCGACGAGCAGTACTTC. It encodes CASSAQEGQFGDEQYF.